A single sample is the source of the 28 T cell receptor beta chains below, sequenced in a study of response to subunit inactivated influenza vaccine. TCRdb re-called the RT-PCR reads with MiXCR, one entry per CDR3 protein. The sample consists of approximately 700,000 distinct CDR3 sequences, 15% to 19% of them appearing once. Sequencing was performed on PBMCs from blood, taken 12 days after vaccination. These TCRs come from a man in his fifties or sixties who received an inactivated influenza vaccine.

This clonotype was found a few times. V gene TRBV7-9 combines with J gene TRBJ2-5; perhaps D is TRBD1 or TRBD2 (6 bases each). This CDR3 is built from 16 residues. V was pared by 4 bases and J by 5 bases, with 20 bases between. In germline, CDR1 is SEHNR, CDR2 FQNEAQ (reference sequence). The CDR3 here is CASSSPYKTGRETQYF. CDR3 DNA: TGTGCCAGCAGCTCCCCCTACAAAACAGGGAGGGAGACCCAGTACTTC.

This clonotype was detected only a few times. The chain employs TRBV11-2 and TRBJ2-7, with 8 bases lining up with TRBD1. This CDR3 contains 15 residues. Germline CDR1 SGHAT, CDR2 FQNNGV. Unmatched junction bases numbered 10, after V lost 5 bases and J lost 4 bases. As DNA, the CDR3 is TGTGCCAGCAGCCCTGATTTGGGACAGGTATACGAGCAGTACTTC. This encodes CASSPDLGQVYEQYF.

V and J are TRBV18 and TRBJ1-2; 8 bases fit TRBD1. CDR1 is KGHSH, CDR2 LQKENI, per germline. The CDR3 spans 16 residues. The V segment lost 3 bases and the J segment 4 bases; nucleotides outside the gene matches: 10. As DNA, the CDR3 is TGTGCCAGCTCACCTTCAGGACAGGGCGGGAGCTATGGCTACACCTTC. The encoded protein is CASSPSGQGGSYGYTF.

The gene calls are TRBV5-8 and TRBJ1-2; 7 nucleotides agree with TRBD1. Germline lookup yields CDR1 SGHTS and CDR2 YDEGEE. V shed 5 bases and J 2 bases; nucleotides not matched to a gene: 3. The CDR3 runs to 13 residues. The CDR3 nucleotides are TGTGCCAGCAGGATACAGGGGAACTATGGCTACACCTTC. Residues: CASRIQGNYGYTF.

The V call is TRBV11-2, the J call TRBJ2-1; tentatively, D is TRBD2 (6 bases). In germline, CDR1 is SGHAT, CDR2 FQNNGV. V was trimmed by 0 bases and J by 9 bases, leaving 21 bases between them. This CDR3 is built from 17 residues. In nucleotides, the CDR3 is TGTGCCAGCAGCTTAGATCTGCGGGACGCTCCACTGGGTGAGCAGTTCTTC. Translated: CASSLDLRDAPLGEQFF. Together with reference TRBV11-2 and TRBJ2-1, the CDR3 gives the full variable domain: EAGVAQSPRYKIIEKRQSVAFWCNPISGHATLYWYQQILGQGPKLLIQFQNNGVVDDSQLPKDRFSAERLKGVDSTLKIQPAKLEDSAVYLCASSLDLRDAPLGEQFFGPGTRLTVL.

This clonotype showed up just a few times. V gene TRBV29-1 combines with J gene TRBJ1-2; 9 bases fit TRBD1. V was clipped by 6 bases and J by 6 bases; unmatched bases: 8. From germline, CDR1 is SQVTM and CDR2 ANQGSEA. There are 13 residues in the CDR3. The CDR3 is CSVLNRDRDGYTF. Here the CDR3 DNA reads TGCAGCGTCTTGAATAGGGACAGGGATGGCTACACCTTC.

CDR3 region: CATSDSRQGLDQPQHF. The CDR3 DNA sequence: TGTGCCACCAGTGATTCCCGACAGGGCCTCGATCAGCCCCAGCATTTT. V and J are TRBV24-1 and TRBJ1-5, with 7 bases that match TRBD1. Trimming at V came to 2 bases and at J to 5 bases, leaving 8 bases not matched to a gene. The germline gives CDR1 KGHDR, CDR2 SFDVKD. This CDR3 is built from 16 residues.

This clonotype was observed at least ten times. The V call is TRBV7-2, the J call TRBJ2-3; 8 positions agree with TRBD2. The germline CDR1 and CDR2 sequences are SGHTA and FQGNSA. Losses at the gene ends were 0 bases for V and 0 bases for J; bases not matched to a gene: 2. There are 16 residues in the CDR3. The CDR3 reads CASSLAASGSTDTQYF. The CDR3 DNA reads TGTGCCAGCAGCTTAGCCGCTAGCGGGAGCACAGATACGCAGTATTTT.

In this sample, this clonotype turned up once. V and J are TRBV25-1 and TRBJ2-3; 12 bases map to TRBD2. The CDR3 length is 16 residues. Germline values: CDR1 MGHDK, CDR2 SYGVNS. J gave up 3 bases and V 5 bases, and 6 bases lay outside the gene matches. The CDR3 region has the DNA TGTGCCAGCAGTAAAACTAGCGGGGGGTTTACAGATACGCAGTATTTT. Its protein product is CASSKTSGGFTDTQYF.

This clonotype was seen only a few times. This chain links TRBV4-2 with TRBJ2-2; 8 bases line up with TRBD1. Germline V gene sequence: CDR1 LGHNA, CDR2 YNFKEQ. The CDR3 has 18 amino acids. With V trimmed by 1 base and J by 0 bases, 7 bases remained unmatched. CDR3 coding DNA: TGTGCCAGCAGCCAAGCAAGGACAGGGCCCGCGAACACCGGGGAGCTGTTTTTT. Protein product: CASSQARTGPANTGELFF.

There are a few counts of this clonotype. This chain joins TRBV20-1 and TRBJ2-1; TRBD2 matches 7 bases. The CDR3 length is 16 residues. The germline CDR1 and CDR2 sequences are DFQATT and SNEGSKA (reference sequence). The junction had 11 bases not matched to a gene; V was cut back by 3 bases and J by 3 bases. CDR3 in amino acids: CSARASGATHYNEQFF. DNA for the CDR3: TGCAGTGCTAGGGCAAGCGGGGCAACCCACTACAATGAGCAGTTCTTC.

This clonotype was seen a handful of times. V is TRBV29-1 and J is TRBJ2-7, with 7 bases aligning to TRBD1. Germline V CDR1 and CDR2: SQVTM, ANQGSEA. CDR3 size: 14 residues. The trim removed 4 bases at V and 0 bases at J, leaving 6 bases unmatched. CDR3 coding DNA: TGCAGCGTTGTGGCAGGGGGATACTCCTACGAGCAGTACTTC. This translates into CSVVAGGYSYEQYF.

Only a few counts were recorded for this clonotype. The chain recombines TRBV29-1 with TRBJ2-3, with a possible D match to TRBD1 (6 bases). From germline, CDR1 is SQVTM and CDR2 ANQGSEA. V dropped 1 base and J dropped 2 bases, with 13 bases sitting between them. This CDR3 comprises 15 residues. Here the CDR3 reads CSVEVSGANTDTQYF. The CDR3 DNA is TGCAGCGTTGAAGTTTCAGGGGCGAACACAGATACGCAGTATTTT.

A few counts support this clonotype. J is TRBJ1-1 and V is TRBV9; perhaps TRBD1 as D (5 bases). Germline V CDR1 and CDR2: SGDLS, YYNGEE. With 0 bases removed from V and 5 bases from J, the gap between germline ends came to 11 bases. This CDR3 contains 14 residues. The CDR3 here is CASSVGGGRTEAFF. The CDR3 DNA reads TGTGCCAGCAGCGTAGGGGGGGGACGGACTGAAGCTTTCTTT. Together with reference TRBV9 and TRBJ1-1, the CDR3 gives the full variable domain: DSGVTQTPKHLITATGQRVTLRCSPRSGDLSVYWYQQSLDQGLQFLIQYYNGEERAKGNILERFSAQQFPDLHSELNLSSLELGDSALYFCASSVGGGRTEAFFGQGTRLTVV.

This clonotype showed up just a few times. The chain uses TRBV30 and TRBJ1-4, with D hard to call. Trimming took 1 base from V and 8 from J, leaving 14 bases between them. Germline V CDR1 and CDR2: GTSNPN, SVGIG (reference sequence). The CDR3 extends over 14 amino acids. CDR3 nucleotide sequence: TGTGCCTGGAGTGAGTTGACACGTGGCGAAAAACTGTTTTTT. Translating gives CAWSELTRGEKLFF.

This clonotype showed up just a few times. The rearrangement uses TRBV28 and TRBJ2-1; no firm D call. V lost 1 base and J 5 bases, leaving 9 bases between the germline ends. Germline V gene lookup returns CDR1 MDHEN and CDR2 SYDVKM. This CDR3 has 14 residues. CDR3 loop: CASSLFLVHNEQFF. The CDR3 bases are TGTGCCAGCAGTTTATTCCTAGTCCACAATGAGCAGTTCTTC.

The table lists this clonotype with a few counts. The V and J genes are TRBV7-2 and TRBJ2-1; no clear D gene. Per germline, CDR1 SGHTA and CDR2 FQGNSA. Trimming stripped 1 base from V and 9 bases from J, with 16 bases between. CDR3 length: 15 residues. The CDR3 nucleotides are TGTGCCAGCAGCTTAGTTCCTCTACCCGGAGCTGAGCAGTTCTTC. This translates into CASSLVPLPGAEQFF.

In DNA, the CDR3 is TGTGCCAGCAGCCTCGAAACGGGGGCCCCAGAGTCCCAGCATTTT. Translated, it gives CASSLETGAPESQHF. The V gene is TRBV6-2 or TRBV6-3, the J gene TRBJ1-5, with D possibly TRBD1 on 6 matching bases. The V end lost 6 bases, the J end lost 11 bases, and 23 bases lay between the germline ends. The germline V gene has CDR1 MNHEY and CDR2 SVGEGT. The CDR3 totals 15 residues.

This clonotype has only a few counts. The chain links TRBV15 to TRBJ2-7, with TRBD2 as a possible D gene (6 bases). The CDR3 covers 13 residues. Looked up from germline, CDR1 is LNHNV and CDR2 is YYDKDF (reference sequence). With 8 bases removed from V and 2 bases from J, the gap between germline ends came to 13 bases. CDR3 loop: CATARDLTYEQYF. The CDR3 coding sequence is TGTGCCACCGCAAGGGACTTAACCTACGAGCAGTACTTC.

This clonotype has a handful of counts. One end of the junction does not line up with germline, which may come from a read error. The chain recombines TRBV6-2 or TRBV6-3 with TRBJ2-2; 13 bases are shared with TRBD2. In germline, CDR1 is MNHEY, CDR2 SVGEGT. This CDR3 spans 20 amino acids. In nucleotides, the CDR3 is TGTGTCAGCAGTTACTCGAGGACTAGCGGGGGCCCCGGTTCCACCGGGGAGCTGTTTTTT. Amino acid sequence: CVSSYSRTSGGPGSTGELFF.

The J gene is TRBJ1-2, the V gene TRBV7-2; 9 nucleotides agree with TRBD1. CDR1 and CDR2 from the germline V gene are SGHTA and FQGNSA. V trimming: 5 bases; J trimming: 3 bases; junction bases outside the gene matches: 10. The CDR3 is made up of 16 amino acids. CDR3 nucleotide sequence: TGTGCCAGCAGCCTCCGGGACAGGGTTGGAGACTATGGCTACACCTTC. Translation: CASSLRDRVGDYGYTF. Combining the CDR3 with reference TRBV7-2 and TRBJ1-2 gives the whole variable domain GAGVSQSPSNKVTEKGKDVELRCDPISGHTALYWYRQSLGQGLEFLIYFQGNSAPDKSGLPSDRFSAERTGGSVSTLTIQRTQQEDSAVYLCASSLRDRVGDYGYTFGSGTRLTVV.

This chain links TRBV29-1 with TRBJ1-2; D is undetermined. The germline V and J ends were trimmed by 2 bases and 4 bases, with 11 bases remaining between them. This CDR3 has 13 amino acids. Germline CDR1 is SQVTM and CDR2 is ANQGSEA. CDR3 DNA sequence: TGCAGCGTTGAAAATAGACTCGTCTATGGCTACACCTTC. Protein product: CSVENRLVYGYTF. Drawing the rest from reference TRBV29-1 and TRBJ1-2, the complete variable domain is SAVISQKPSRDICQRGTSLTIQCQVDSQVTMMFWYRQQPGQSLTLIATANQGSEATYESGFVIDKFPISRPNLTFSTLTVSNMSPEDSSIYLCSVENRLVYGYTFGSGTRLTVV.

In this sample, this clonotype turned up many times. The chain has TRBV20-1 and TRBJ2-7; D is uncertain. Trimming pared 7 bases from V and 0 bases from J, leaving 10 bases between. This CDR3 region has 12 residues. Germline V gives CDR1 DFQATT, CDR2 SNEGSKA (reference sequence). The chain's CDR3 is CSVRRSSYEQYF. DNA of the CDR3: TGCAGTGTCCGGCGGAGCTCCTACGAGCAGTACTTC.

The rearrangement links TRBV28 to TRBJ2-5; D possibly uses TRBD1 or TRBD2 (5 bases each). Germline V gives CDR1 MDHEN, CDR2 SYDVKM. The CDR3 runs 15 residues. V shed 6 bases and J shed 1 base, with 15 bases lying between them. CDR3 region: CASSPLWGSQETQYF. CDR3 nucleotides: TGTGCCAGCAGCCCTTTGTGGGGGAGCCAAGAGACCCAGTACTTC.

This chain uses TRBV6-2 or TRBV6-3 with TRBJ2-4, with TRBD2 matching over 7 bases. Germline V gives CDR1 MNHEY, CDR2 SVGEGT. Trimming removed 5 bases from V and 5 bases from J; junction bases left unmatched: 9. The CDR3 runs 15 residues. The CDR3 nucleotides read TGTGCCAGCAGTCGATCTAGCGGTCCCCAAAACATTCAGTACTTC. Protein sequence: CASSRSSGPQNIQYF.

The chain is built from TRBV15 and TRBJ2-1, with 11 nucleotides matching TRBD2. This CDR3 spans 17 amino acids. Germline CDR1 and CDR2: LNHNV and YYDKDF (reference sequence). Trimming cost V 3 bases and J 3 bases; bases outside gene matches: 7. The CDR3 protein is CATSSPASGRYYNEQFF. The CDR3 DNA follows: TGTGCCACCAGCAGCCCGGCTAGCGGGAGGTACTACAATGAGCAGTTCTTC.

This clonotype was picked up a small number of times. The chain recombines TRBV5-4 with TRBJ2-5; perhaps TRBD1 as D (6 bases). The V end was cut by 5 bases, the J end by 2 bases, with 16 bases between. CDR3 length: 15 amino acids. CDR1 and CDR2 from the germline V gene are SGHNT and YYREEE (reference sequence). The CDR3 DNA follows: TGTGCCAGCAGTTTGATAGACAGGCGACAAGAGACCCAGTACTTC. Translated, it gives CASSLIDRRQETQYF.

This clonotype was seen only once. This chain connects TRBV5-1 to TRBJ2-5, with 8 nucleotides matching TRBD1. The length of the CDR3 is 14 residues. Germline CDR1 is SGHRS and CDR2 is YFSETQ. The J segment lost 1 base and the V segment lost 3 bases, leaving 2 bases of the junction unmatched. CDR3 amino acids: CASSWTGSQETQYF. The CDR3 nucleotides are TGCGCCAGCAGCTGGACAGGGAGCCAAGAGACCCAGTACTTC.